A selection of T cell receptor beta chains follows, all from one sample in a study of blood T cells in healthy people across ages. From the 5' RACE reads, TCRdb called clonotypes with MiXCR, one entry per CDR3 protein. The sample contains around 800,000 distinct CDR3 sequences, under 45% of which appear only once. Source material: blood. The receptors shown here come from a man aged 55 to 70 in good health. CDR3s include the opening cysteine and the closing phenylalanine or tryptophan. Fields, in order: J gene, D gene, V gene, clone size, CDR3 DNA, CDR3 protein. The D gene is left open where the match is weak. Not all rows give a size; the values are once, few, many and, for expanded clones, a class.

TRBJ2-6 | NA | TRBV6-2/TRBV6-3 | NA | TGTGCCAGCACTACGGGGGGCACTGGGGCCAACGTCCTGACTTTC | CASTTGGTGANVLTF
TRBJ2-7 | TRBD1 | TRBV9 | once | TGTGCCAACAGCCCCGGGACAGGGGGATACGAGCAGTACTTC | CANSPGTGGYEQYF
TRBJ2-5 | TRBD2 | TRBV20-1 | NA | TGCAGTGCCCATGGACTAGCGGGGGGCGGGGAGACCCAGTACTTC | CSAHGLAGGGETQYF
TRBJ2-2 | NA | TRBV2 | NA | TGTGCCAGCCTGAGGGGCCACACCGGGGAGCTGTTTTTT | CASLRGHTGELFF
TRBJ2-5 | TRBD2 | TRBV20-1 | NA | TGCAGTGCTAGAACTAGCGGGAGGGGAGTGTCCCAAGAGACCCAGTACTTC | CSARTSGRGVSQETQYF
TRBJ1-4 | NA | TRBV7-8 | NA | TGTGCCAGCAGCGTTGACTCTGGGGGGAAACTGTTTTTT | CASSVDSGGKLFF
TRBJ2-5 | TRBD2 | TRBV29-1 | few | TGCAGCGTTGAAAGTTCCGGGACTAGATGGGAGACCCAGTACTTC | CSVESSGTRWETQYF
TRBJ1-1 | NA | TRBV28 | once | TGTGCCAGCAGCAGGGAATGTGAAGCTTTCTTT | CASSRECEAFF
TRBJ2-7 | NA | TRBV7-3 | many | TGTGCCAGCAGCTTAGAGGGGGGACCCAACTACGAGCAGTACTTC | CASSLEGGPNYEQYF
TRBJ2-1 | NA | TRBV20-1 | NA | TGCAGTGCTAAGGGGGGGGGGCCGAGAAATGAGCAGTTCTTC | CSAKGGGPRNEQFF
TRBJ2-5 | NA | TRBV4-3 | NA | TGCGCCAGCAGCCAAGATAGAGCCGGGGGAGAGACCCAGTACTTC | CASSQDRAGGETQYF
TRBJ2-3 | NA | TRBV5-1 | few | TGCGCCAGCAGCTCGGACTCGGGGGGCTACACAGATACGCAGTATTTT | CASSSDSGGYTDTQYF